The present TCR beta chain was sequenced within a study of shared clonotypes between healthy human individuals (dated by TCRdb to between 2020 and 2021). Regarding the research as a whole: Two women and a few men aged 18 to 49 years were included in the cohort. The study deeply sequenced blood TCR repertoires of five healthy adults to estimate repertoire size and the extent of clonotype sharing between individuals. For each donor, CD4 naive and CD4 memory were each run on three plates, CD8 naive on two plates, and CD8 memory on one plate. Between about 0.94 and 8.9 billion PBMCs per donor were obtained by leukapheresis. Different laboratories and diverse techniques were used to prepare libraries and sequence TCR repertoires, to increase sequencing depth and limit assay-specific biases. Overall results and qualifications from the work: Larger estimated clonotype richness was generally found for naive subsets than for memory subsets. When a few donors were compared, the shared fraction of clonotypes was about 5% for naive CD4, 3.5% to 4% for naive CD8, 2% to 2.5% for memory CD4, and 0.4% for memory CD8. The small number of donors limited the genetic and exposure-history diversity represented. Higher generation probabilities were observed for clonotypes shared by all four sorted-subset donors than for non-shared clonotypes. Incomplete sequencing was indicated by rarefaction of sorted-subset datasets, despite the large sequencing depth. Pairwise subsampling led to the expectation that sequencing depth would affect the degree of clonotype sharing among donors. Only blood was sampled, and tissue TCR repertoires likely differ from those in blood.

Using the deep immunoSEQ assay, TCR CDR3 regions were amplified from genomic DNA by multiplex PCR. Genomic DNA extracted from each cell subset was distributed evenly over all wells of several immunoSEQ 96-well plates, and each plate served as one replicate. For sorted subsets, around 200 ng genomic DNA, equal to 25,000 to 35,000 T cell genomes, was loaded into each replicate PCR. Purified libraries were quantified with a Qubit 3.0 fluorometer, sized on a Bioanalyzer 2100, and re-quantified with the KAPA Library Quantification kit. A separate single-read 150-cycle Illumina NextSeq 550 flow cell was used to sequence each immunoSEQ 96-well plate. The study's processing was this. The immunoSEQ output contained only junctional sequences without quality scores, so filtering could not match that applied to full-length reads. To assign V/J genes and CDR3, sequences were annotated using PyIR, a Python wrapper for IgBLAST v1.9, with IMGT germline references. Any read was removed if the V/J assignment was weak (E-value above 1e-6), the CDR3 was missing, or the read contained stop codons, out-of-frame junctions, or ambiguous translated residues. V3J clonotypes were defined as sequences sharing an identical inferred V gene, J gene, and CDR3 amino acid sequence. The percentage overlap between two repertoires was calculated by dividing the number of shared unique clonotypes by the size of the smaller repertoire. RTK rarefaction, the Chao1 estimator, and Recon v2.1 estimates of unobserved clonotypes were used to assess repertoire richness. Generation probabilities for all TCRbeta clonotypes obtained by the gDNA method from four donors were computed using OLGA. TCRdb re-hosts the immuneACCESS table, in-frame sequences only. Its copies lack some clones; in the studies checked, an unresolved V gene accounts for under half of them, and the cause for the rest is not known. V and J calls and clone size are copied from that table; D and trimming were computed from the DNA. The sample has some 1 million clones on record, roughly 75% of them singletons. About 1.5% of the sample is taken by the ten largest.

The donors were healthy, HIV-negative adults with no recently reported acute infections or vaccinations. Every donor was a Caucasian adult living in Nashville, Tennessee, USA. CD4+ T cells were enriched through magnetic negative selection, after which naive cells were positively selected on CD45RA and the remaining negative fraction served as the memory subset. Blood was obtained by leukapheresis, after which PBMCs were separated by Ficoll-Histopaque density gradient centrifugation and cryopreserved in liquid nitrogen vapor phase. Analytical flow cytometry was used to check the purity and quantity of each magnetically sorted T cell population. From each sorted fraction, genomic DNA was isolated and quantified by UV absorbance on a Nanodrop 2000c. Comment on this clone: There is no known antigen for this receptor. No base quality values were provided; no much bigger clone lies one nucleotide off.

The CDR3 runs 15 residues from the cysteine to the phenylalanine. Of the read, only the CDR3 DNA is kept; its 45 bases are in frame from base 1. V drops 5 bases and J drops 5 bases, leaving 18 bases in between. CDR1 SGHTA and CDR2 FQGNSA are derived from the germline V gene. The TCR originated in a man between 18 and 35 years old in good health. The sequencing sample was made of memory CD4+ T cells sorted from blood. According to the study, the label for this sample's cell subset or site signals: CD45RA-negative fraction. The sequence joins TRBV7-2 to TRBJ2-5, and TRBD2 may be the D gene, going by 5 matching bases. In nucleotides, the sequence is TGTGCCAGCAGCCCCCGGGGTCGGTCCGGGGAGACCCAGTACTTC. Its protein product is CASSPRGRSGETQYF.